This T cell receptor (beta chain) was identified in a study of identical twins. Study observations and caveats: Where out-of-frame alpha sequences were twin-shared, they showed excess low generation probability. Whereas memory repertoires showed no such difference, abundant cord blood beta clonotypes carried fewer insertions.

The germline V and J ends were trimmed by 0 bases and 5 bases, with 10 bases remaining between them. Germline CDR1 is MNHEY and CDR2 is SMNVEV (reference sequence). CDR3 length equals 14 residues. Unique molecular identifiers were in the cDNA, with template-switch universal primer binding. TCRdb re-derived calls from the 5' RACE reads in MiXCR, one entry per CDR3 protein. This sample yields around 370,000 distinct CDR3 sequences, of which approximately 9.1% are seen a single time; 8% to 10% belongs to the top ten. All donors comprised healthy Caucasians. The table lists this clonotype with a few counts. Its specificity is not known.

The V and J genes are TRBV27 and TRBJ2-5; unclear D gene. Sequenced material: naive T cells sorted from blood. The TCR originated in a woman in her forties or fifties in good health. CDR3 region: CASSLSIPFETQYF. The CDR3 nucleotides read TGTGCCAGCAGTTTATCCATCCCGTTCGAGACCCAGTACTTC.